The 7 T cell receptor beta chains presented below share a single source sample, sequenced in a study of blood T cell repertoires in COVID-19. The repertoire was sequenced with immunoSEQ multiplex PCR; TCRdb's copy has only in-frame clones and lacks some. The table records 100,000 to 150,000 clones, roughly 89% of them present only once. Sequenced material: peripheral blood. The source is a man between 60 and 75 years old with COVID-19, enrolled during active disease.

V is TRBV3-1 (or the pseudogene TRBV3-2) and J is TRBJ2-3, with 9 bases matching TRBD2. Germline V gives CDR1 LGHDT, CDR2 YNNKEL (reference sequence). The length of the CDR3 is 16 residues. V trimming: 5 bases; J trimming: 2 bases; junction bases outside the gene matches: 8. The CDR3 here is CASSELSGGSTDTQYF. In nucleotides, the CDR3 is TGTGCCAGCAGCGAACTTAGCGGGGGCTCCACAGATACGCAGTATTTT.

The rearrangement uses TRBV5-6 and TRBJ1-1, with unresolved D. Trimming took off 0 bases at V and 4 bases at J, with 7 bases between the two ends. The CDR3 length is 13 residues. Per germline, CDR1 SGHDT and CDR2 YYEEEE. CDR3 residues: CASSLEGGTEAFF. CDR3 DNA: TGTGCCAGCAGCTTGGAGGGAGGCACTGAAGCTTTCTTT.

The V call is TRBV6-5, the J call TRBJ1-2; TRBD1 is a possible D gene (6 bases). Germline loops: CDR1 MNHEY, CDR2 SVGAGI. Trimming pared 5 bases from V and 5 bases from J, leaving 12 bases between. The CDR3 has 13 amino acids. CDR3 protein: CASSTGSGYGYTF. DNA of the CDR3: TGTGCCAGCAGTACAGGGTCAGGGTATGGCTACACCTTC.

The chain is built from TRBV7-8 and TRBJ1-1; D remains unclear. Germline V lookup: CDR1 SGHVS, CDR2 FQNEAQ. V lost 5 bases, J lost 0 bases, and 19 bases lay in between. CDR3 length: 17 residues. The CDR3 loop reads CASSNGLRAPMNTEAFF. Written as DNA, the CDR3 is TGTGCCAGCAGCAACGGGTTGAGGGCACCTATGAACACTGAAGCTTTCTTT.

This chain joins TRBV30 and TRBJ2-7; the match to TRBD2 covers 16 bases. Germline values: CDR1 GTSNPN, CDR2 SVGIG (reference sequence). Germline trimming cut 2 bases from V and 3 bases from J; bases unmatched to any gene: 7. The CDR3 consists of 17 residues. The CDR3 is CAWSIPGLAGGLYEQYF. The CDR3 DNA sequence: TGTGCCTGGAGTATCCCGGGACTAGCGGGGGGGCTCTACGAGCAGTACTTC.

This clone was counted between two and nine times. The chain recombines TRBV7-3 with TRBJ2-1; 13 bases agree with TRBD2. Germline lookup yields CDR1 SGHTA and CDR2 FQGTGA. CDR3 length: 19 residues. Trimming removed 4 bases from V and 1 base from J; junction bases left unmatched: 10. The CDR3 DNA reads TGTGCCAGCAGCTCCCGAGCCGTGACTAGCGGGGGGTCCTACAATGAGCAGTTCTTC. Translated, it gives CASSSRAVTSGGSYNEQFF.

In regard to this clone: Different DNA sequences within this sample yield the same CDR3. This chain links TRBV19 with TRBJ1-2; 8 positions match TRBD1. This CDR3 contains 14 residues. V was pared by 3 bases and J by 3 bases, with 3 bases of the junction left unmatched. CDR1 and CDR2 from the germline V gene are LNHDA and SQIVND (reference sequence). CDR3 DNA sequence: TGTGCCAGTAGTATCTCGACAGGGGACTATGGCTACACCTTC. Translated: CASSISTGDYGYTF. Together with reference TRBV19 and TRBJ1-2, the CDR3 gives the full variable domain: DGGITQSPKYLFRKEGQNVTLSCEQNLNHDAMYWYRQDPGQGLRLIYYSQIVNDFQKGDIAEGYSVSREKKESFPLTVTSAQKNPTAFYLCASSISTGDYGYTFGSGTRLTVV.